This TCR beta chain was retrieved from a study of CD8+CD57+ T cells in acquired aplastic anemia. This clonotype has a single count. This may stem from a read error, because a much larger clone lies one nucleotide away. Genomic DNA, the template, was used for profiling of the TCR beta VDJ and CDR3. TCRdb reprocessed the reads via MiXCR and lists one record per CDR3 protein. The data hold tens of thousands of distinct CDR3 sequences, with under 50% observed a single time. Per the germline V gene, CDR1 is SGHVS and CDR2 is FNYEAQ. CDR3 size: 17 residues. The sequencing input was sorted CD4+, CD8+, or CD8+CD57+ T cells (not recorded which) from PBMCs. The V gene is TRBV7-6, the J gene TRBJ2-2, with TRBD2 matching over 12 bases. This receptor was identified in a human donor in good health, serving as a control. This chain's CDR3 is CASSLVTSGRITRELFF. In DNA, the CDR3 is TGTGCCAGCAGCTTAGTGACTAGCGGGAGAATCACCAGGGAGCTGTTTTTT.